The source of this T cell receptor (beta chain) is a study of T cells expressing NK-cell markers. The germline V gene encodes CDR1 SGHRS and CDR2 YFSETQ. The CDR3 sequence is 15 residues long. 5'RACE template switching with UMIs produced the TCR beta cDNA. TCRdb reprocessed the 5' RACE reads, keeping one entry per CDR3 protein, no DNA. This sample's table has about 460,000 distinct CDR3 sequences. The receptor's source is a woman aged 45-65 years in good health. J is TRBJ2-1 and V is TRBV5-1; the D call from TCRdb, TRBD1, cannot be confirmed without DNA. Sequencing was carried out using blood T cells: a sorted CD56 or NKG2C T cell subset, CD4+ or CD8+ T cells, or bulk PBMC T cells (not recorded which). The CDR3 loop is CASSRLAPLNNEQFF.